This T cell receptor beta chain was recorded in a study of blood T cells in healthy people across ages. A second PCR of about 7 to 11 cycles used a sample-barcoded 5' primer and a J-beta primer mix. TCRdb re-called the 5' RACE reads through MiXCR, storing one row per CDR3 protein. Seen here are hundreds of thousands of distinct CDR3 sequences, less than 25% observed once, and the top ten hold around 10%. This clonotype appeared a few times. The germline CDR1 and CDR2 sequences are MNHEY and SMNVEV (reference sequence). V lost 5 bases to trimming and J lost 8 bases, with 12 bases between them. This CDR3 contains 13 residues. These data were likewise used in another study, on T cells of mothers and their children. In that study: Donation was provided by three healthy Caucasian mothers along with their six children.

The J gene is TRBJ1-4, the V gene TRBV27; D is unclear. The sample taken for sequencing was blood. This sequence originates from a boy between 10 and 17 years old in good health. CDR3 coding DNA: TGTGCCAGCAGTCCCTACAGAGGGGAAAAACTGTTTTTT. Protein product: CASSPYRGEKLFF.